What follows are 20 T cell receptor beta chains derived from one specimen sequenced in a study of T cells in Graves' hyperthyroidism and ophthalmopathy. It was RNA transcripts that yielded the amplified TCR beta CDR3 regions. In the first-round RT-PCR of the TCR CDR3, the HTBI primer set was used. TCRdb recomputed calls from the multiplex PCR reads with MiXCR, one row per CDR3 protein. The sample records fewer than 750,000 distinct CDR3 sequences, roughly 14% being singletons. What was sequenced was blood. The receptor source for this set is a woman between 35 and 50 years old with Graves' ophthalmopathy.

The rearrangement uses TRBV29-1 and TRBJ2-2; no definite D call. This CDR3 region has 16 residues. CDR1 is SQVTM, CDR2 ANQGSEA, per germline. V lost 1 base and J 1 base, leaving 13 bases between the germline ends. CDR3 sequence: CSVEVSPNMNTGELFF. Here the CDR3 DNA reads TGCAGCGTTGAAGTGTCCCCGAATATGAACACCGGGGAGCTGTTTTTT.

This chain links TRBV7-2 with TRBJ2-7, with 7 nucleotides matching TRBD1. Per germline, CDR1 SGHTA and CDR2 FQGNSA. The V and J ends lost 4 bases and 6 bases, in that order; junction bases with no gene match: 12. The CDR3 runs to 15 residues. The CDR3 loop reads CASSSRSDRVGEQYF. The CDR3 DNA follows: TGTGCCAGCAGCTCCCGTTCAGACAGGGTTGGCGAGCAGTACTTC.

The rearrangement joins TRBV29-1 to TRBJ2-2; 9 positions match TRBD2. Looked up from germline, CDR1 is SQVTM and CDR2 is ANQGSEA. This CDR3 is 15 amino acids long. The V gene end was trimmed by 3 bases and the J gene end by 2 bases; junction bases not matched to a gene: 4. The CDR3 DNA follows: TGCAGCGTTGAGGGCGGGGGGGTTAACACCGGGGAGCTGTTTTTT. Translating gives CSVEGGGVNTGELFF.

This clonotype has a count of ten or more. V is TRBV12-3 or TRBV12-4 and J is TRBJ2-7; D gene uncertain. With 3 bases removed from V and 0 bases from J, the gap between germline ends came to 9 bases. This CDR3 comprises 14 residues. The CDR3 DNA reads as TGTGCCAGCAGTTTTCGCCTGAGCTCCTACGAGCAGTACTTC. It translates to CASSFRLSSYEQYF.

In its sample, this clonotype was seen many times. The chain uses TRBV6-1 and TRBJ2-6, with a weak D call TRBD1 (6 bases). V lost 6 bases, J lost 1 base, and 13 bases lay in between. The CDR3 contains 16 residues. Germline values: CDR1 MNHNS, CDR2 SASEGT. CDR3 nucleotide sequence: TGTGCCAGCAGGGACAGCACTCTTTCTGGGGCCAACGTCCTGACTTTC. This gives the protein CASRDSTLSGANVLTF.

This clonotype occurred many times. The CDR3, as DNA: TGTGCCAGCAGTGATCAGGGCGGTCAGCCCCAGCATTTT. Its protein product is CASSDQGGQPQHF. This rearrangement joins TRBV2 to TRBJ1-5; perhaps TRBD1 as D (5 bases). The V gene's germline CDR1 is SNHLY and CDR2 FYNNEI. This CDR3 comprises 13 residues. Deletions cut 3 bases from V and 6 bases from J, with 9 bases between.

This clonotype was recorded at least ten times. The rearrangement links TRBV7-2 to TRBJ1-1; no clear D. Germline lookup yields CDR1 SGHTA and CDR2 FQGNSA. There are 15 residues in the CDR3. Trimming took 0 bases from V and 0 from J, leaving 8 bases between them. As DNA, the CDR3 is TGTGCCAGCAGCTTAGCGGCACAGATGAACACTGAAGCTTTCTTT. Its translation: CASSLAAQMNTEAFF.

This clonotype was detected many times. The rearrangement uses TRBV7-2 and TRBJ2-5; 9 nucleotides match TRBD2. The germline gives CDR1 SGHTA, CDR2 FQGNSA. CDR3 length equals 17 residues. The trim removed 1 base at V and 5 bases at J, leaving 11 bases unmatched. CDR3 amino acids: CASSLVMAGGPDETQYF. CDR3 coding DNA: TGTGCCAGCAGCTTAGTAATGGCGGGAGGGCCGGATGAGACCCAGTACTTC.

This clonotype was seen at least ten times. V gene TRBV2 combines with J gene TRBJ1-5; no clear D gene. The ends were cut back, 1 base at V and 0 bases at J, with 7 bases in the middle. The germline CDR1 and CDR2 sequences are SNHLY and FYNNEI. The CDR3 has 15 residues. CDR3 sequence: CASSEDSYSNQPQHF. As DNA, the CDR3 is TGTGCCAGCAGTGAAGACAGCTATAGCAATCAGCCCCAGCATTTT. Looking up the rest from reference TRBV2 and TRBJ1-5 gives the full variable domain: EPEVTQTPSHQVTQMGQEVILRCVPISNHLYFYWYRQILGQKVEFLVSFYNNEISEKSEIFDDQFSVERPDGSNFTLKIRSTKLEDSAMYFCASSEDSYSNQPQHFGDGTRLSIL.

This clonotype was counted at least ten times. The chain recombines TRBV12-3 or TRBV12-4 with TRBJ2-7, with 13 bases fitting TRBD2. This CDR3 is built from 15 residues. The V and J ends lost 6 bases and 4 bases, in that order; junction bases with no gene match: 6. CDR3 protein: CASRKGLAGKYEQYF. As DNA, the CDR3 is TGTGCCAGCAGAAAGGGACTAGCGGGGAAATACGAGCAGTACTTC.

This clonotype was detected a few times. The chain is built from TRBV30 and TRBJ2-2, with unresolved D. This CDR3 comprises 14 residues. With 7 bases removed from V and 0 bases from J, the gap between germline ends came to 12 bases. CDR1 is GTSNPN and CDR2 is SVGIG in the germline V gene (reference sequence). CDR3 protein: CASVWRPNTGELFF. CDR3 DNA: TGTGCCTCGGTCTGGCGTCCGAACACCGGGGAGCTGTTTTTT.

This clonotype appeared many times. The chain employs TRBV10-3 and TRBJ2-7, with 9 positions matching TRBD2. CDR1 ENHRY and CDR2 SYGVKD come from the germline V gene. The CDR3 is 14 amino acids. V shed 4 bases and J 3 bases; nucleotides not matched to a gene: 4. In nucleotides, the CDR3 is TGTGCCATCAGTGTAGCGGGAGAGGTCTACGAGCAGTACTTC. Protein product: CAISVAGEVYEQYF.

This clonotype appeared many times. The chain recombines TRBV27 with TRBJ1-2, with D possibly matching TRBD1 (5 bases). Per the germline V gene, CDR1 is MNHEY and CDR2 is SMNVEV (reference sequence). The CDR3 runs to 15 residues. Trimming took 2 bases from V and 4 from J, leaving 14 bases between them. For the CDR3, the DNA is TGTGCCAGCAGTTTAGGGTACGGGGGATCCTATGGCTACACCTTC. Its translation: CASSLGYGGSYGYTF.

The V and J genes are TRBV6-1 and TRBJ1-3; D uncertain. Trimming pared 6 bases from V and 4 bases from J, leaving 10 bases between. Germline V CDR1 and CDR2: MNHNS, SASEGT. The CDR3 length is 13 residues. The CDR3 region has the DNA TGTGCCAGCAGCCCGGATCCCGGAAACACCATATATTTT. As protein: CASSPDPGNTIYF.

This clonotype was seen a few times. The chain's CDR3 is CASSSPSGLDTGELFF. DNA of the CDR3: TGTGCCAGCAGTTCCCCTAGCGGCCTTGACACCGGGGAGCTGTTTTTT. The V call is TRBV27, the J call TRBJ2-2, with TRBD2 matching 7 bases. Germline V gene data show CDR1 as MNHEY and CDR2 as SMNVEV (reference sequence). The CDR3 is 16 residues long. V shed 4 bases and J 3 bases; nucleotides not matched to a gene: 8.

This clonotype was detected ten times or more. V is TRBV12-3 or TRBV12-4 and J is TRBJ1-1; a weak D match, TRBD1 (6 bases). The CDR3 spans 17 residues. Trimming left V 4 bases short and J 3 bases short, with 21 bases between. The CDR3 protein is CASSSDSPGTWDTEAFF. For the CDR3, the DNA is TGTGCCAGCAGTTCCGATTCTCCCGGGACATGGGACACTGAAGCTTTCTTT.

This clonotype was counted many times. The J gene is TRBJ2-3, the V gene TRBV28, with 10 bases that match TRBD2. V lost 4 bases, J lost 1 base, and 2 bases stayed unmatched. The germline V gene encodes CDR1 MDHEN and CDR2 SYDVKM. This CDR3 has 15 amino acids. CDR3 region: CASSSLAGGTDTQYF. As DNA, the CDR3 is TGTGCCAGCAGTTCTCTAGCGGGGGGCACAGATACGCAGTATTTT.

A few counts support this clonotype. The rearrangement uses TRBV11-1 and TRBJ2-2, with 11 bases matching TRBD2. Germline lookup yields CDR1 SGHAT and CDR2 FQDESV (reference sequence). This CDR3 contains 17 residues. With 5 bases clipped from V and 5 bases from J, the junction kept 10 bases outside the gene matches. The CDR3 loop reads CASSLPSLAGDTGELFF. In DNA, the CDR3 is TGTGCCAGCAGCCTCCCATCACTAGCGGGAGATACCGGGGAGCTGTTTTTT.

The chain couples TRBV5-1 to TRBJ2-2; D perhaps matches TRBD1 (6 bases). Germline V gene data show CDR1 as SGHRS and CDR2 as YFSETQ. The length of the CDR3 is 15 residues. Trimming pared 3 bases from V and 4 bases from J, leaving 13 bases between. The CDR3 reads CASSYELGGTGELFF. CDR3 DNA: TGCGCCAGCAGCTATGAACTAGGGGGCACCGGGGAGCTGTTTTTT. Full variable domain (rest looked up from reference TRBV5-1 and TRBJ2-2): KAGVTQTPRYLIKTRGQQVTLSCSPISGHRSVSWYQQTPGQGLQFLFEYFSETQRNKGNFPGRFSGRQFSNSRSEMNVSTLELGDSALYLCASSYELGGTGELFFGEGSRLTVL.

This clonotype was seen repeatedly, ten times or more. The chain carries TRBV11-2 and TRBJ2-5, with D possibly being TRBD1 or TRBD2 (6 bases each). Deletions cut 1 base from V and 5 bases from J, with 14 bases between. The CDR3 is 15 amino acids. Per the germline V gene, CDR1 is SGHAT and CDR2 is FQNNGV. CDR3 region: CASSLGPGGAETQYF. Here the CDR3 DNA reads TGTGCCAGCAGCTTAGGGCCCGGGGGCGCGGAGACCCAGTACTTC.